The 29 T cell receptor beta chains below all came from one sample that was sequenced in a study of T-cell reconstitution after alpha-beta-depleted transplantation in children. Unique molecular identifiers featured in how the TCRbeta library was prepared. TCRdb called the PCR reads again in MiXCR, with one record for every CDR3 protein. The data contain some 200,000 distinct CDR3 sequences, roughly 14% of them singletons. Specimen: PBMCs from the stem cell graft donor, collected from the stem cell graft. The receptors stem from a human donor who donated a stem cell graft to a child with acute lymphoblastic leukemia.

Ten or more counts support this clonotype. The chain links TRBV28 to TRBJ2-5; perhaps TRBD2 as D (6 bases). Trimming removed 6 bases at V and 5 bases at J, with 22 bases between. Per the germline V gene, CDR1 is MDHEN and CDR2 is SYDVKM. The CDR3 is 16 amino acids. The CDR3 DNA sequence: TGTGCCAGCAGCCGGGCGGGTAGCGGAACGCAGGAGACCCAGTACTTC. This encodes CASSRAGSGTQETQYF. Filled out from reference TRBV28 and TRBJ2-5, the complete variable domain reads DVKVTQSSRYLVKRTGEKVFLECVQDMDHENMFWYRQDPGLGLRLIYFSYDVKMKEKGDIPEGYSVSREKKERFSLILESASTNQTSMYLCASSRAGSGTQETQYFGPGTRLLVL.

This clonotype was detected many times. The chain is built from TRBV5-1 and TRBJ2-2, with 7 bases matching TRBD1. With V trimmed by 4 bases and J by 5 bases, 5 bases remained unmatched. The CDR3 length is 14 residues. Per germline, CDR1 SGHRS and CDR2 YFSETQ. In DNA form, the CDR3 reads TGCGCCAGCAGCCTAGGGACAGAAACCGGGGAGCTGTTTTTT. Translated, it gives CASSLGTETGELFF.

This clonotype was counted ten times or more. The V call is TRBV15, the J call TRBJ2-3, with unresolved D. The V and J ends lost 7 bases and 3 bases respectively, with 20 bases between them. The CDR3 is 16 amino acids. Looked up from germline, CDR1 is LNHNV and CDR2 is YYDKDF (reference sequence). CDR3 sequence reads: CATKRTARLMTDTQYF. CDR3 in DNA: TGTGCCACCAAGAGGACGGCTAGACTGATGACAGATACGCAGTATTTT.

This clonotype has a count of ten or more. The chain carries TRBV28 and TRBJ2-2; the D is unclear. The CDR3 is made up of 14 amino acids. Deletions cut 5 bases from V and 3 bases from J, with 10 bases between. Germline V lookup: CDR1 MDHEN, CDR2 SYDVKM. The CDR3 bases are TGTGCCAGCAGTCCAACATTACACACCGGGGAGCTGTTTTTT. Amino acids: CASSPTLHTGELFF.

This clonotype was seen repeatedly, ten times or more. This chain uses TRBV29-1 with TRBJ2-3, with 7 bases identical to TRBD1. The J segment lost 1 base and the V segment lost 4 bases, leaving 2 bases of the junction unmatched. The CDR3 is 13 amino acids. Germline values: CDR1 SQVTM, CDR2 ANQGSEA. The CDR3: CSVGDRGTDTQYF. CDR3 DNA: TGCAGCGTTGGGGACAGAGGCACAGATACGCAGTATTTT.

This clonotype was counted many times. This sequence joins TRBV5-6 and TRBJ1-3, with a weak D call TRBD1 (6 bases). Looked up from germline, CDR1 is SGHDT and CDR2 is YYEEEE. V was shortened by 4 bases and J by 3 bases, with 11 bases between the two germline ends. The CDR3 runs 14 residues. In DNA form, the CDR3 reads TGTGCCAGCAGCATAGGACAGCTTGGAAACACCATATATTTT. Protein: CASSIGQLGNTIYF.

This clonotype occurred many times. The V gene is TRBV5-1, the J gene TRBJ2-3, with 9 bases that match TRBD1. Germline V gives CDR1 SGHRS, CDR2 YFSETQ. The CDR3 extends over 19 amino acids. V lost 0 bases and J lost 2; bases outside the gene matches: 13. CDR3 sequence: CASSLVGPGTGYDTDTQYF. The CDR3 bases are TGCGCCAGCAGCTTGGTCGGCCCCGGGACAGGGTACGACACAGATACGCAGTATTTT.

V is TRBV5-5 and J is TRBJ2-6, with D uncertain. This CDR3 is 18 amino acids long. Trimming took 3 bases from V and 0 from J, leaving 16 bases between them. CDR1 and CDR2 from the germline V gene are SGHKS and YYEKEE (reference sequence). The DNA of the CDR3 is TGTGCCAGCAGCTCTTATTACAGCCTACGCTCTGGGGCCAACGTCCTGACTTTC. Translating gives CASSSYYSLRSGANVLTF.

Comments on this clonotype: A much bigger clone sits one base away, suggesting this may be a read error. V usage is TRBV20-1 and J usage is TRBJ2-1; D perhaps matches TRBD2 (6 bases). Germline-derived CDR1 and CDR2 are DFQATT and SNEGSKA (reference sequence). The CDR3 totals 11 residues. CDR3 DNA: TGCAGTGCTAGAGGAGTGGAGGGGCAGTTATTC. The encoded protein is CSARGVEGQLF.

This clonotype appeared many times. The chain links TRBV7-8 to TRBJ2-1, with a weak D call TRBD1 (5 bases). Per the germline V gene, CDR1 is SGHVS and CDR2 is FQNEAQ. CDR3 length: 13 residues. Trimming cost V 6 bases and J 15 bases, with 21 bases left between them. CDR3 nucleotides: TGTGCCAGCAGTTATAGCAAGGGGCCGGCGTGGTTCTTC. This encodes CASSYSKGPAWFF. Variable domain in full (rest from reference TRBV7-8 and TRBJ2-1): GAGVSQSPRYKVAKRGQDVALRCDPISGHVSLFWYQQALGQGPEFLTYFQNEAQLDKSGLPSDRFFAERPEGSVSTLKIQRTQQEDSAVYLCASSYSKGPAWFFGPGTRLTVL.

This sequence joins TRBV24-1 and TRBJ2-5; the match to TRBD1 covers 9 bases. This CDR3 spans 17 amino acids. Per the germline V gene, CDR1 is KGHDR and CDR2 is SFDVKD. The ends lost 4 bases at V and 5 bases at J; junction bases unmatched: 13. The CDR3 sequence: CATSDPRGQGIPETQYF. Here the CDR3 DNA reads TGTGCCACCAGTGACCCCCGGGGACAGGGAATTCCGGAGACCCAGTACTTC.

The table lists this clonotype with many counts. The chain carries TRBV6-1 and TRBJ2-2, with TRBD1 matching over 12 bases. CDR1 is MNHNS and CDR2 is SASEGT in the germline V gene. The CDR3 runs 15 residues. J was trimmed by 6 bases and V by 6 bases; bases with no gene match: 5. The CDR3 sequence is CASSPGTGGSGELFF. CDR3 in DNA: TGTGCCAGCAGCCCCGGGACAGGGGGCTCCGGGGAGCTGTTTTTT.

Many counts were recorded for this clonotype. The gene calls are TRBV29-1 and TRBJ2-7; 8 bases align to TRBD1. This CDR3 contains 13 residues. Losses at the gene ends were 4 bases for V and 2 bases for J; bases not matched to a gene: 4. CDR1 and CDR2 (germline): SQVTM, ANQGSEA. Written as DNA, the CDR3 is TGCAGCGTTGCGGACAGGGTGACCTACGAGCAGTACTTC. Translating it yields CSVADRVTYEQYF.

Ten or more counts support this clonotype. This chain uses TRBV29-1 with TRBJ2-2, with D perhaps TRBD1 (5 bases). Per germline, CDR1 SQVTM and CDR2 ANQGSEA. The V end was cut by 4 bases, the J end by 4 bases, with 13 bases between. The CDR3 loop spans 14 amino acids. CDR3 sequence: CSVGAGWSTGELFF. CDR3 in DNA: TGCAGCGTTGGGGCAGGGTGGTCCACCGGGGAGCTGTTTTTT.

The table lists this clonotype with many counts. This sequence joins TRBV5-1 and TRBJ2-3; the match to TRBD2 covers 13 bases. Trimming cost V 5 bases and J 2 bases; bases outside gene matches: 5. This CDR3 contains 16 residues. Germline V CDR1 and CDR2: SGHRS, YFSETQ. DNA for the CDR3: TGCGCCAGCAGTAAAGGACTAGCGGGAGTCACAGATACGCAGTATTTT. Its translation: CASSKGLAGVTDTQYF.

This clonotype was seen ten or more times. The chain carries TRBV19 and TRBJ1-2, with a weak D call TRBD1 (6 bases). The CDR3 has 11 residues. Germline CDR1 is LNHDA and CDR2 is SQIVND (reference sequence). V shed 6 bases and J shed 7 bases, with 9 bases lying between them. CDR3 sequence (DNA): TGTGCCAGTAGATGGGGGCTTGGCTACACCTTC. Its protein product is CASRWGLGYTF.

The CDR3 is CASSPTGGTPYEQYF. Written as DNA, the CDR3 is TGTGCCAGCAGTCCTACAGGGGGCACCCCCTACGAGCAGTACTTC. The chain is built from TRBV12-3 or TRBV12-4 and TRBJ2-7; 9 bases line up with TRBD1. This CDR3 region has 15 residues. The ends lost 5 bases at V and 2 bases at J; junction bases unmatched: 7.

This clonotype was seen a few times. CDR3 nucleotides: TGTGCCAGCAGCTTAGAGACCCAGGATAGCAATCAGCCCCAGCATTTT. It codes for CASSLETQDSNQPQHF. The chain has TRBV7-2 and TRBJ1-5; D unresolved. Trimming removed 1 base from V and 0 bases from J, with 10 bases in between. The V gene's germline CDR1 is SGHTA and CDR2 FQGNSA. CDR3 size: 16 residues.

This clonotype was seen repeatedly, ten times or more. The V call is TRBV14, the J call TRBJ2-3; the D gene is possibly TRBD2 (6 bases). The CDR3 is made up of 13 amino acids. Germline V gene data show CDR1 as SGHDN and CDR2 as FVKESK. The V end lost 1 base, the J end lost 4 bases, and 6 bases lay between the germline ends. The CDR3 loop reads CASSQAGADTQYF. For the CDR3, the DNA is TGTGCCAGCAGCCAAGCGGGAGCAGATACGCAGTATTTT. Supplemented by reference TRBV14 and TRBJ2-3, the full variable domain reads EAGVTQFPSHSVIEKGQTVTLRCDPISGHDNLYWYRRVMGKEIKFLLHFVKESKQDESGMPNNRFLAERTGGTYSTLKVQPAELEDSGVYFCASSQAGADTQYFGPGTRLTVL.

This clonotype has a count of ten or more. The rearrangement links TRBV12-3 or TRBV12-4 to TRBJ1-4; D ambiguous. Trimming stripped 7 bases from V and 10 bases from J, with 19 bases between. The CDR3 length is 14 residues. The CDR3 DNA reads TGTGCCAGCACCTCAGTGGAGGGAACGGGAAAACTGTTTTTT. Its translation is CASTSVEGTGKLFF.

There are many counts of this clonotype. The genes are TRBV5-1 and TRBJ2-1; D gene ambiguous. CDR3 length: 13 amino acids. Germline values: CDR1 SGHRS, CDR2 YFSETQ. Between the trimmed V and J ends, which lost 0 bases and 5 bases, there was a span of 6 bases. This chain's CDR3 is CASSLDYNNEQFF. The CDR3 region has the DNA TGCGCCAGCAGCTTGGATTACAACAATGAGCAGTTCTTC. Full variable domain (remainder filled in from reference TRBV5-1 and TRBJ2-1): KAGVTQTPRYLIKTRGQQVTLSCSPISGHRSVSWYQQTPGQGLQFLFEYFSETQRNKGNFPGRFSGRQFSNSRSEMNVSTLELGDSALYLCASSLDYNNEQFFGPGTRLTVL.

This clonotype has at least ten counts. J is TRBJ2-3 and V is TRBV20-1; TRBD2 aligns across 9 bases. Germline assignment: CDR1 DFQATT and CDR2 SNEGSKA (reference sequence). J lost 2 bases, V lost 5 bases, and 5 bases had no gene match. The CDR3 contains 14 residues. Here the CDR3 DNA reads TGCAGTGCTCCCGGGACTAGCAACACAGATACGCAGTATTTT. Protein sequence: CSAPGTSNTDTQYF.

J is TRBJ2-7 and V is TRBV20-1; D might be TRBD2 (6 bases). V lost 6 bases to trimming and J lost 1 base, with 16 bases between them. This CDR3 comprises 14 residues. Germline-derived CDR1 and CDR2 are DFQATT and SNEGSKA (reference sequence). The CDR3 protein is CSAVMGGGSYEQYF. As DNA, the CDR3 is TGCAGTGCCGTCATGGGAGGCGGGTCCTACGAGCAGTACTTC.

This clonotype was observed a handful of times. The chain recombines TRBV19 with TRBJ2-7; perhaps TRBD1 as D (6 bases). V lost 9 bases, J lost 2 bases, and 17 bases lay in between. The CDR3 contains 14 residues. Germline V CDR1 and CDR2: LNHDA, SQIVND (reference sequence). The CDR3 region is CASSFGQNTYEQYF. For the CDR3, the DNA is TGTGCCAGCTCTTTCGGACAGAACACCTACGAGCAGTACTTC.

This chain joins TRBV6-6 and TRBJ1-5; D gene uncertain. The germline V gene has CDR1 MNHNY and CDR2 SVGAGI (reference sequence). V lost 5 bases and J 12 bases, leaving 17 bases between the germline ends. The CDR3 is 13 amino acids. The CDR3 DNA sequence: TGTGCCAGCAGTAACCGGGAAAGGAGCGGCCAGCATTTT. Its translation is CASSNRERSGQHF.

As concerns this clonotype: A much larger clone sits a single nucleotide away, making a read error possible. The chain is built from TRBV12-3 or TRBV12-4 and TRBJ1-5; possible D gene TRBD1, 6 bases. The CDR3 contains 14 residues. In DNA form, the CDR3 reads TGTTCCAGCAGGAAGACAGGATCGGGTCAGCCCCAGCATTTT. This sequence encodes CSSRKTGSGQPQHF.

This clonotype was detected many times. CDR3 nucleotides: TGCGCCAGCAGCTTGGGTGCTTTTTCTGTCTCTGAAGCTTTCTTT. Protein: CASSLGAFSVSEAFF. The chain uses TRBV5-1 and TRBJ1-1; D uncertain. The CDR3 has 15 residues. Trimming removed 0 bases from V and 6 bases from J, with 15 bases in between. Germline values: CDR1 SGHRS, CDR2 YFSETQ.

This clonotype was seen ten or more times. CDR3 nucleotide sequence: TGTGCCAGCAGCTTGGGGAGTATCGGGGAGCTGTTTTTT. Protein product: CASSLGSIGELFF. This chain connects TRBV5-6 to TRBJ2-2; no definite D call. CDR3 length: 13 amino acids. The V gene's germline CDR1 is SGHDT and CDR2 YYEEEE. The germline V and J ends were trimmed by 0 bases and 7 bases, with 7 bases remaining between them.

This clonotype was seen more than once but under ten times. The chain links TRBV12-3 or TRBV12-4 to TRBJ1-2, with D perhaps TRBD1 (5 bases). The CDR3 sequence is 11 residues long. V dropped 5 bases and J dropped 5 bases, with 6 bases sitting between them. CDR3 DNA sequence: TGTGCCAGCAGTGACAGATATGGCTACACCTTC. Translating gives CASSDRYGYTF.